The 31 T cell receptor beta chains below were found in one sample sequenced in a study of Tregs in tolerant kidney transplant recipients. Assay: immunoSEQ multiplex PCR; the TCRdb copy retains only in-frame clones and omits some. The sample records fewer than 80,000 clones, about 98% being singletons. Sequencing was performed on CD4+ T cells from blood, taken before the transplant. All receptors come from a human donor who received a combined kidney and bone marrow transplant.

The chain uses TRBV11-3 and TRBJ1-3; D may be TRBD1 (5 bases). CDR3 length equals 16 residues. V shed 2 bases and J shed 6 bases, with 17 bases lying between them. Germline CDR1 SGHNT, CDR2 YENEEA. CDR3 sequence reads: CASSLSTGYPPNTIYF. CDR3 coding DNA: TGTGCCAGCAGCTTATCCACAGGATACCCTCCAAACACCATATATTTT.

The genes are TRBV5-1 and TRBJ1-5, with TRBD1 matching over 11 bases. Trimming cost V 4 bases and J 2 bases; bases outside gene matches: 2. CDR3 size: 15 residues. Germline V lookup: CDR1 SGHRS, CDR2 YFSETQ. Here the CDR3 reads CASSPGQGGNQPQHF. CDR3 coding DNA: TGCGCCAGCAGCCCGGGACAGGGGGGCAATCAGCCCCAGCATTTT.

The CDR3 protein is CASSLMTGTQETQYF. In DNA form, the CDR3 reads TGTGCCAGCAGCTTGATGACAGGGACCCAAGAGACCCAGTACTTC. The V and J genes are TRBV5-5 and TRBJ2-5, with 7 bases lining up with TRBD1. Germline CDR1 and CDR2: SGHKS and YYEKEE (reference sequence). V was pared by 1 base and J by 1 base, with 4 bases of the junction left unmatched. The length of the CDR3 is 15 residues.

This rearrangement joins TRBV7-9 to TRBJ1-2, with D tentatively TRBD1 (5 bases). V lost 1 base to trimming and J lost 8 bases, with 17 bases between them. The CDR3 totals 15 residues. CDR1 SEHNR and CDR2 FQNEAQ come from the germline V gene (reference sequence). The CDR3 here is CASSLDGHRGWGYTF. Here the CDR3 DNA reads TGTGCCAGCAGCTTAGATGGACACCGGGGGTGGGGCTACACCTTC.

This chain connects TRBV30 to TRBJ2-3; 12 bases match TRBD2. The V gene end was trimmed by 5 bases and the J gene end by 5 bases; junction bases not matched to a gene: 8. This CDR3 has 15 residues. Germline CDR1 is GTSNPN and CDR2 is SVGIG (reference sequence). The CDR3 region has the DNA TGTGCCTGGGACCGACTAGCGGGAGCGGGAGATACGCAGTATTTT. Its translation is CAWDRLAGAGDTQYF.

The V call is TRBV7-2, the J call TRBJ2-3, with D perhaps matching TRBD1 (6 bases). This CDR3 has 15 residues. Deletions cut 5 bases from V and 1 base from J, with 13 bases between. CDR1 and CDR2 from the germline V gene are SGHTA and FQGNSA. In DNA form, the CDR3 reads TGTGCCAGCAGCCAGACGCGACAGGGCACAGATACGCAGTATTTT. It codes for CASSQTRQGTDTQYF. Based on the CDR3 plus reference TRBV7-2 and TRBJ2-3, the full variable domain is GAGVSQSPSNKVTEKGKDVELRCDPISGHTALYWYRQSLGQGLEFLIYFQGNSAPDKSGLPSDRFSAERTGGSVSTLTIQRTQQEDSAVYLCASSQTRQGTDTQYFGPGTRLTVL.

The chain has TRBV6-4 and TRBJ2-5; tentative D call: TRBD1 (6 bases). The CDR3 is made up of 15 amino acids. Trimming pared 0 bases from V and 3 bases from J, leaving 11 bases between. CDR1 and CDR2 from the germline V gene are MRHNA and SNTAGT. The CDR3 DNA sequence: TGTGCCAGCAGTGACTCGAAGGCAGGGGAAGAGACCCAGTACTTC. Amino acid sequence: CASSDSKAGEETQYF.

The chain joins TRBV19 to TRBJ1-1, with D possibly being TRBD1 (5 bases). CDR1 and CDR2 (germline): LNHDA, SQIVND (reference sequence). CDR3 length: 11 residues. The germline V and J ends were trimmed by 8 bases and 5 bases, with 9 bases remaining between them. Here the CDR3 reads CASFKGTEAFF. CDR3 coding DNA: TGTGCCAGTTTTAAGGGGACTGAAGCTTTCTTT.

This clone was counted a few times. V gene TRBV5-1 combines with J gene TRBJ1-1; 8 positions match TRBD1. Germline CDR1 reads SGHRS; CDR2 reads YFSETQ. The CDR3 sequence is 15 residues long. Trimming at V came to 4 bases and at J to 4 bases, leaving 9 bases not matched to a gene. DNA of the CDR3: TGCGCCAGCAGCCCAGGACAGGGTAGGATCACTGAAGCTTTCTTT. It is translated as CASSPGQGRITEAFF.

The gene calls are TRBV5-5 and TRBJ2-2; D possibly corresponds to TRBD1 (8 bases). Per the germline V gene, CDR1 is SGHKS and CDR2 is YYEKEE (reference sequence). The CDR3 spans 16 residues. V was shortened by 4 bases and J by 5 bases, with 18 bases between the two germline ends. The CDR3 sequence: CASSEQGGRRTGELFF. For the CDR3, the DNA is TGTGCCAGCAGCGAACAGGGGGGGAGAAGGACCGGGGAGCTGTTTTTT.

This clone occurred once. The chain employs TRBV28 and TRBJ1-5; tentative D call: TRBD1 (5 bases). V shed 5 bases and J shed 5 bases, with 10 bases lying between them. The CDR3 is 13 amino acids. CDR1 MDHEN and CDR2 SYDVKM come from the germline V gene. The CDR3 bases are TGTGCCAGCAGTGGTAGGGGCGATCAGCCCCAGCATTTT. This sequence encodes CASSGRGDQPQHF.

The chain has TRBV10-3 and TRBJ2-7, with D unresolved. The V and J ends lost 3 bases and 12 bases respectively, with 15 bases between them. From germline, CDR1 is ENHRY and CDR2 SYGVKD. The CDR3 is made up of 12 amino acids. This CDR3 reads CAISDQYVVLYF. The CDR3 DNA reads TGTGCCATCAGTGACCAGTATGTGGTTTTGTACTTC.

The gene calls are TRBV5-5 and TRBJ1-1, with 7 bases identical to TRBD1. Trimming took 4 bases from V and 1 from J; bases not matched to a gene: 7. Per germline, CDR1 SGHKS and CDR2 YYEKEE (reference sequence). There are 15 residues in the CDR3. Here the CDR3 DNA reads TGTGCCAGCAGCAGATTGGGGACAGCGAACACTGAAGCTTTCTTT. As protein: CASSRLGTANTEAFF.

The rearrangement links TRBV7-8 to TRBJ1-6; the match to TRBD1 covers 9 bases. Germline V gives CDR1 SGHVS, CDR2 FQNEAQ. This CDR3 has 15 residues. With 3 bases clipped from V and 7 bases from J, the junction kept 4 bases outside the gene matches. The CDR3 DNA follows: TGTGCCAGCAGCTTGCAGGGACAGGGAAATTCACCCCTCCACTTT. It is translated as CASSLQGQGNSPLHF.

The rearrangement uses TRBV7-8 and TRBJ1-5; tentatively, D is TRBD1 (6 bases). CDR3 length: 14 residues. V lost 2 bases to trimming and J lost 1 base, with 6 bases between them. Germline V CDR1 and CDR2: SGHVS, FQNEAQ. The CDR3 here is CASSLRGSNQPQHF. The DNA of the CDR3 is TGTGCCAGCAGCTTAAGGGGGAGCAATCAGCCCCAGCATTTT.

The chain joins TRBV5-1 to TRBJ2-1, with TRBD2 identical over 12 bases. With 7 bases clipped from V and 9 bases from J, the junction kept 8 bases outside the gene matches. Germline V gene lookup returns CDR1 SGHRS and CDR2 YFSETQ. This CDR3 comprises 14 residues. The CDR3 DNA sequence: TGCGCCAGCTCGACTAGCGGGAGAATCTTTGAGCAGTTCTTC. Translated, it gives CASSTSGRIFEQFF.

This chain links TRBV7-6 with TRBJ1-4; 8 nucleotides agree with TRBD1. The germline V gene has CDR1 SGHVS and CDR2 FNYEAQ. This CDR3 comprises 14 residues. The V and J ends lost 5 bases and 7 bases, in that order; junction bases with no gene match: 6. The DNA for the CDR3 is TGTGCCAGCAGCGCTCAGGGGGCTGGTGAAAAACTGTTTTTT. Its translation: CASSAQGAGEKLFF.

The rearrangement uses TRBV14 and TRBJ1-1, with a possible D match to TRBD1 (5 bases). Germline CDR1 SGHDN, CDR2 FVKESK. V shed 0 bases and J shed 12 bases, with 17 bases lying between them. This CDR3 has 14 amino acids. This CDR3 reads CASSQDEQVRGPFF. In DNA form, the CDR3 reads TGTGCCAGCAGCCAAGACGAACAGGTGCGCGGACCTTTCTTT.

The CDR3 bases are TGTGCCAGCAGCTCATCCGGGACAGGGGCCCTTCGGCCTGAAGCTTTCTTT. It encodes CASSSSGTGALRPEAFF. This chain connects TRBV7-9 to TRBJ1-1; 10 bases are a match to TRBD1. CDR3 size: 17 residues. Germline V gene sequence: CDR1 SEHNR, CDR2 FQNEAQ (reference sequence). J lost 6 bases, V lost 4 bases, and 14 bases had no gene match. Supplemented by reference TRBV7-9 and TRBJ1-1, the full variable domain reads DTGVSQNPRHKITKRGQNVTFRCDPISEHNRLYWYRQTLGQGPEFLTYFQNEAQLEKSRLLSDRFSAERPKGSFSTLEIQRTEQGDSAMYLCASSSSGTGALRPEAFFGQGTRLTVV.

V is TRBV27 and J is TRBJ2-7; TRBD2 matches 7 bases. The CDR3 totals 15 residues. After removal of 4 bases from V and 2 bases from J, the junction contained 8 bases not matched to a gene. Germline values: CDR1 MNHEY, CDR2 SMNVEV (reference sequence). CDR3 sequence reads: CASSWASGIPYEQYF. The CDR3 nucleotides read TGTGCCAGCAGTTGGGCCAGCGGGATTCCCTACGAGCAGTACTTC.

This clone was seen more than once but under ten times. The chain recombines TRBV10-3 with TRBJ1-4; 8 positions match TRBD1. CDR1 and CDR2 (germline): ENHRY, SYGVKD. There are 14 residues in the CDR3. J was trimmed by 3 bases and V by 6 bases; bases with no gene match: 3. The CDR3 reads CAISVTGANEKLFF. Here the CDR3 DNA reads TGTGCCATCAGCGTGACAGGGGCTAATGAAAAACTGTTTTTT.

The CDR3 loop is CASSRRGTSTDTQYF. CDR3 nucleotide sequence: TGTGCCAGTAGTAGGCGGGGGACTTCCACAGATACGCAGTATTTT. This chain joins TRBV19 and TRBJ2-3; 7 bases are a match to TRBD2. The J segment lost 2 bases and the V segment lost 4 bases, leaving 6 bases of the junction unmatched. The CDR3 is 15 residues long. Germline CDR1 and CDR2: LNHDA and SQIVND (reference sequence). Combining the CDR3 with reference TRBV19 and TRBJ2-3 gives the whole variable domain DGGITQSPKYLFRKEGQNVTLSCEQNLNHDAMYWYRQDPGQGLRLIYYSQIVNDFQKGDIAEGYSVSREKKESFPLTVTSAQKNPTAFYLCASSRRGTSTDTQYFGPGTRLTVL.

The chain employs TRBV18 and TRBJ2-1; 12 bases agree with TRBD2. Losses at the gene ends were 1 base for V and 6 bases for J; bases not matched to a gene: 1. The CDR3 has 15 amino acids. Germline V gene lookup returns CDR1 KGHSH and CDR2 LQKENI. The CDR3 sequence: CASSPQGLAGNEQFF. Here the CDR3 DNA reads TGTGCCAGCTCACCACAGGGACTAGCGGGCAATGAGCAGTTCTTC.

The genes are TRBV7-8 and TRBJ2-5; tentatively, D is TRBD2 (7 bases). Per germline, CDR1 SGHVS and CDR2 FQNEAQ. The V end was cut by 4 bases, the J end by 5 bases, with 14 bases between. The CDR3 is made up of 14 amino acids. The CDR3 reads CASSWGGLGETQYF. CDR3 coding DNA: TGTGCCAGCAGCTGGGGGGGCCTGGGGGAGACCCAGTACTTC. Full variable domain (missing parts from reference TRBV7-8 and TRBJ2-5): GAGVSQSPRYKVAKRGQDVALRCDPISGHVSLFWYQQALGQGPEFLTYFQNEAQLDKSGLPSDRFFAERPEGSVSTLKIQRTQQEDSAVYLCASSWGGLGETQYFGPGTRLLVL.

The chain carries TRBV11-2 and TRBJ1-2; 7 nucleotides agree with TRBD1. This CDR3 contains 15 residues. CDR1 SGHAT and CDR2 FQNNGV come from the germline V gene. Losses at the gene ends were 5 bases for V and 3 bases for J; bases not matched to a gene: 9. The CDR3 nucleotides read TGTGCCAGCAGCCGGACCCGGGACAGAGACTATGGCTACACCTTC. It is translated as CASSRTRDRDYGYTF.

CDR3 region: CASSLAGNYNEQFF. The CDR3 nucleotides are TGTGCCAGCAGCTTAGCGGGCAACTACAATGAGCAGTTCTTC. The chain recombines TRBV7-7 with TRBJ2-1; no clear D. Trimming cost V 0 bases and J 3 bases, with 6 bases left between them. CDR1 and CDR2 from the germline V gene are SSHAT and FNYEAQ (reference sequence). CDR3 length: 14 residues.

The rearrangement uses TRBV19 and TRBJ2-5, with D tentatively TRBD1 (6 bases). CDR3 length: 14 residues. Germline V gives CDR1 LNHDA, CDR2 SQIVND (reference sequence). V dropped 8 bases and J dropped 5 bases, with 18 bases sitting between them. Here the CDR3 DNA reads TGTGCCAGTTCTTGGGCAGGGCAGGGGGAGACCCAGTACTTC. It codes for CASSWAGQGETQYF.

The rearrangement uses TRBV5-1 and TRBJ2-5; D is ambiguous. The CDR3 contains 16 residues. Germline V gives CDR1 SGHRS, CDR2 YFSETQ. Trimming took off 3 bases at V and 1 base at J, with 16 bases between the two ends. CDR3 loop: CASSYGSQAGQETQYF. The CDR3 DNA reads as TGCGCCAGCAGCTATGGGTCTCAGGCAGGCCAAGAGACCCAGTACTTC.

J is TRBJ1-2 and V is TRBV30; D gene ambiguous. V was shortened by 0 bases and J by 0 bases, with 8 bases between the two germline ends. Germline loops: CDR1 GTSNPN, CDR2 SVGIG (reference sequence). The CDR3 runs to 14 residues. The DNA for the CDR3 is TGTGCCTGGAGTGTATTGCAGACTAACTATGGCTACACCTTC. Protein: CAWSVLQTNYGYTF.

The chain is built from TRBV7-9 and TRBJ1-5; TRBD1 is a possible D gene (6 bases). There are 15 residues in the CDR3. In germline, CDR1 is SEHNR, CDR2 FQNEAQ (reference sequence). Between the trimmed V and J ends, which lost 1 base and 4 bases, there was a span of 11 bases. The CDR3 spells CASSLDTGWNQPQHF. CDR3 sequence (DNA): TGTGCCAGCAGCTTAGACACAGGGTGGAATCAGCCCCAGCATTTT. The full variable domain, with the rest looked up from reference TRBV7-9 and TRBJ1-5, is DTGVSQNPRHKITKRGQNVTFRCDPISEHNRLYWYRQTLGQGPEFLTYFQNEAQLEKSRLLSDRFSAERPKGSFSTLEIQRTEQGDSAMYLCASSLDTGWNQPQHFGDGTRLSIL.

The CDR3 protein is CASSFRTVTSSYNSPLHF. The CDR3 nucleotides read TGTGCCAGCAGCTTTAGGACAGTCACCAGCTCCTATAATTCACCCCTCCACTTT. This rearrangement joins TRBV7-6 to TRBJ1-6; TRBD1 is a possible D gene (6 bases). V shed 3 bases and J shed 0 bases, with 15 bases lying between them. Germline V gives CDR1 SGHVS, CDR2 FNYEAQ. This CDR3 has 18 amino acids.